These 8 T cell receptor beta chains came from one sample sequenced in a study of cytomegalovirus exposure and HLA in healthy donors. PCR primers comprised 60 Vbeta and 13 Jbeta primers. Assay used: immunoSEQ multiplex PCR; TCRdb lists only in-frame clones, some missing. Of about 110,000 clones in the sample, less than 90% were seen once. Sample: PBMCs. The receptor set was obtained from a man aged 50-59 years in good health and CMV-seronegative.

This clone was seen a handful of times. V usage is TRBV19 and J usage is TRBJ2-2; TRBD2 might be the D (6 bases). The CDR3 is made up of 15 amino acids. Trimming stripped 3 bases from V and 2 bases from J, with 10 bases between. Per germline, CDR1 LNHDA and CDR2 SQIVND (reference sequence). The CDR3 loop is CASSIAGLNTGELFF. The DNA of the CDR3 is TGTGCCAGTAGTATTGCCGGACTAAACACCGGGGAGCTGTTTTTT.

The chain combines TRBV5-4 with TRBJ2-1; 9 positions agree with TRBD2. Germline CDR1 is SGHNT and CDR2 is YYREEE (reference sequence). The CDR3 has 14 amino acids. The ends lost 2 bases at V and 8 bases at J; junction bases unmatched: 5. Written as DNA, the CDR3 is TGTGCCAGCAGCTTAGCGGGGGGCGGCCATGAGCAGTTCTTC. It is translated as CASSLAGGGHEQFF.

This sequence joins TRBV25-1 and TRBJ2-1; D is unclear. This CDR3 contains 11 residues. Germline V gene data show CDR1 as MGHDK and CDR2 as SYGVNS. Trimming removed 7 bases from V and 4 bases from J, with 5 bases in between. The CDR3 nucleotides are TGTGCCAGCACAAATTACAATGAGCAGTTCTTC. Translating gives CASTNYNEQFF.

The chain has TRBV5-4 and TRBJ2-2, with D possibly being TRBD2 (5 bases). Germline lookup yields CDR1 SGHNT and CDR2 YYREEE (reference sequence). Trimming stripped 0 bases from V and 6 bases from J, with 9 bases between. This CDR3 is 14 amino acids long. The CDR3 reads CASSLAEGPGELFF. In nucleotides, the CDR3 is TGTGCCAGCAGCTTGGCCGAGGGTCCCGGGGAGCTGTTTTTT.

This sequence joins TRBV15 and TRBJ2-3, with D possibly being TRBD2 (5 bases). With 8 bases removed from V and 3 bases from J, the gap between germline ends came to 12 bases. Germline V gene sequence: CDR1 LNHNV, CDR2 YYDKDF (reference sequence). This CDR3 spans 13 amino acids. The CDR3 DNA follows: TGTGCCACCTGCGTCGGGGTGACAGATACGCAGTATTTT. Its translation: CATCVGVTDTQYF.

J is TRBJ1-1 and V is TRBV30; a possible D gene is TRBD1 (6 bases). Germline CDR1 is GTSNPN and CDR2 is SVGIG (reference sequence). The CDR3 is 15 amino acids. The V end was cut by 3 bases, the J end by 8 bases, with 22 bases between. CDR3 bases: TGTGCCTGGAGAGGGGGACACAACAAGGGAGAGGAAGCTTTCTTT. Translated: CAWRGGHNKGEEAFF.

The chain is built from TRBV4-1 and TRBJ1-4; TRBD1 agrees at 8 bases. Trimming at V came to 3 bases and at J to 7 bases, leaving 16 bases not matched to a gene. CDR1 MGHRA and CDR2 YSYEKL come from the germline V gene. The CDR3 runs 18 residues. CDR3 in DNA: TGCGCCAGCAGCCAGACCTTGGACAGGGCCGATGTAGTTGAAAAACTGTTTTTT. Protein product: CASSQTLDRADVVEKLFF.

The V call is TRBV5-1, the J call TRBJ1-2; unclear D gene. CDR1 SGHRS and CDR2 YFSETQ come from the germline V gene. The CDR3 spans 12 residues. V dropped 5 bases and J dropped 6 bases, with 11 bases sitting between them. In nucleotides, the CDR3 is TGCGCCAGCAGTCCTACCGGTGATGGCTACACCTTC. It is translated as CASSPTGDGYTF.